Listed below are T cell receptor beta chains from one sample, sequenced in a study of low-dose radiotherapy and immunotherapy resistance in tumors. TCRdb itself ran the reads through MiXCR, one entry per CDR3 protein. The sample consists of about 89,000 distinct CDR3 sequences, more than 8.5% of them appearing once. The specimen was PBMCs, collected before treatment. The receptors derive from a male donor with prostate cancer. Each CDR3 is given with its conserved first and last residue. D genes are given only for firm matches. For some rows the clone size is stated as once, few or many, or as a class when expanded; others skip it.

>many|-|TRBV7-2|TRBJ2-7
CASSLQQGWSYEQYF
TGTGCCAGCAGCTTACAACAGGGATGGTCCTACGAGCAGTACTTC
>many|TRBD1|TRBV10-3|TRBJ2-2
CAISANPGGRGTGELFF
TGTGCCATCAGTGCTAATCCAGGGGGTAGAGGCACCGGGGAGCTGTTTTTT
>many|TRBD2|TRBV7-2|TRBJ2-7
CASKPSGSSGEQYF
TGTGCCAGCAAACCAAGCGGGAGCTCGGGAGAGCAGTACTTC
>many|-|TRBV5-1|TRBJ2-1
CASSLRGDEQFF
TGTGCCAGCAGCCTTAGAGGCGATGAGCAGTTCTTC
>many|-|TRBV19|TRBJ2-7
CASSIFGYEQYF
TGTGCCAGTAGTATTTTCGGTTACGAGCAGTACTTC
>many|-|TRBV6-2/TRBV6-3|TRBJ1-5
CASSYSLEGSEPQHF
TGTGCCAGCAGTTACTCCCTCGAGGGTTCGGAGCCCCAGCATTTT
>-|-|TRBV7-9|TRBJ2-7
CASSFDSYDEQYF
TGTGCCAGCAGCTTCGACAGTTACGACGAGCAGTACTTC
>many|-|TRBV29-1|TRBJ2-2
CSVKHTGELFF
TGCAGCGTCAAACACACCGGGGAGCTGTTTTTT
>many|TRBD1|TRBV6-2/TRBV6-3|TRBJ1-1
CASRTGGEFVAFF
TGTGCCAGCAGGACAGGGGGCGAATTCGTCGCTTTCTTT
>many|TRBD1|TRBV19|TRBJ1-5
CASSIGTGVTQPQHF
TGTGCCAGTAGTATTGGAACAGGGGTTACTCAGCCCCAGCATTTT
>-|-|TRBV5-1|TRBJ1-4
CASSLGRGVDEKLFF
TGCGCCAGCAGCTTAGGGCGGGGAGTCGATGAAAAACTGTTTTTT
>few|TRBD1|TRBV27|TRBJ2-7
CASSTGTGWYEQYF
TGTGCCAGCAGTACCGGGACAGGGTGGTACGAGCAGTACTTC
>few|TRBD1|TRBV7-3|TRBJ2-2
CASSASGGAIAGELFF
TGTGCCAGCAGCGCCTCAGGGGGCGCGATCGCCGGGGAGCTGTTTTTT
>many|-|TRBV3-1|TRBJ2-4
CASSQDGIAKNIQYF
TGTGCCAGCAGCCAAGACGGGATAGCCAAAAACATTCAGTACTTC
>-|-|TRBV10-3|TRBJ1-1
CAISDLLRVGEAFF
TGTGCCATCAGTGACCTACTCAGGGTTGGTGAAGCTTTCTTT
>many|-|TRBV20-1|TRBJ2-2
CSAIEGGNTGELFF
TGCAGTGCTATCGAGGGGGGGAACACCGGGGAGCTGTTTTTT
>few|-|TRBV28|TRBJ2-5
CASRLPGARETQYF
TGTGCCAGCCGCTTACCGGGGGCGCGAGAGACCCAGTACTTC
>few|-|TRBV5-1|TRBJ2-5
CASSLGHRVETQYF
TGCGCCAGCAGCTTGGGACACAGGGTAGAGACCCAGTACTTC
>many|-|TRBV6-5|TRBJ2-7
CASSTTKSEQYF
TGTGCCAGCAGTACGACTAAATCCGAGCAGTACTTC
>-|-|TRBV18|TRBJ1-2
CASSQGVDGYTF
TGTGCCAGCTCACAGGGGGTGGATGGCTACACCTTC
>many|TRBD2|TRBV20-1|TRBJ2-3
CSATRLAEPTDTQYF
TGCAGTGCTACCAGACTAGCGGAACCCACAGATACGCAGTATTTT
>many|-|TRBV11-2|TRBJ2-5
CASSLNLRDQETQYF
TGTGCCAGCAGCTTAAATCTCAGGGACCAAGAGACCCAGTACTTC
>many|-|TRBV5-1|TRBJ2-2
CASSLEAARAGELFF
TGCGCCAGCAGCTTGGAGGCTGCGAGGGCCGGGGAGCTGTTTTTT
>few|-|TRBV4-1|TRBJ2-5
CASSQLQGLAKGETQYF
TGCGCCAGCAGCCAACTGCAGGGGCTAGCGAAGGGAGAGACCCAGTACTTC
>-|TRBD2|TRBV18|TRBJ2-3
CASSPRTSGIFTDTQYF
TGTGCCAGCTCTCCGAGGACTAGCGGTATTTTCACAGATACGCAGTATTTT
>many|-|TRBV29-1|TRBJ1-1
CSAEGLGRNTEAFF
TGCAGCGCCGAGGGGCTGGGGCGGAACACTGAAGCTTTCTTT
>many|-|TRBV7-2|TRBJ2-7
CASTPWGERGGKRYEQYF
TGTGCCAGCACTCCTTGGGGGGAAAGGGGTGGGAAGCGCTACGAGCAGTACTTC
>-|-|TRBV5-4|TRBJ1-2
CASSDGSPDYYGYTF
TGTGCCAGCAGCGACGGGTCCCCGGACTACTATGGCTACACCTTC
>many|TRBD1|TRBV7-6|TRBJ2-5
CASSGTGDEGPRSAQYF
TGTGCCAGCAGCGGTACAGGGGACGAGGGCCCCCGGTCGGCCCAGTACTTC
>many|-|TRBV19|TRBJ2-5
CASSMGIRETQYF
TGTGCCAGTAGTATGGGTATTCGGGAGACCCAGTACTTC
>many|TRBD1|TRBV28|TRBJ1-6
CASSSGQSSYNSPLHF
TGTGCCAGCAGTTCGGGACAGAGCTCCTATAATTCACCCCTCCACTTT
>many|-|TRBV24-1|TRBJ2-1
CATGDYNEQFF
TGTGCCACGGGCGACTACAATGAGCAGTTCTTC